Listed below are T cell receptor beta chains from one sample, sequenced in a study of blood T cell repertoires in COVID-19. Libraries were prepared by immunoSEQ multiplex PCR; TCRdb keeps only in-frame clonotypes and omits some of them. The profile shows about 210,000 clones, about 91% of them singletons. Input material: PBMCs or T cells enriched from blood (not recorded which). Every receptor here comes from a man aged 18 to 29 with acute COVID-19. CDR3s include the opening cysteine and the closing phenylalanine or tryptophan. Fields, in order: CDR3 DNA, CDR3 protein, D gene, clone size, V gene, J gene. The D gene is left open where the match is weak. A clone size is listed for some rows: how often the clone was seen (once, few, many), or a class if it is expanded.

CDR3 DNA: TGTGCCAGCTCACCCCCAGTAGCGGGAGCCCACAATGAGCAGTTCTTC
CDR3 protein: CASSPPVAGAHNEQFF
D gene: TRBD2
clone size: .
V gene: TRBV18
J gene: TRBJ2-1

CDR3 DNA: TGCGCCAGCAGCTTCGGGACAGGGGATAATGAAAAACTGTTTTTT
CDR3 protein: CASSFGTGDNEKLFF
D gene: TRBD1
clone size: .
V gene: TRBV5-1
J gene: TRBJ1-4

CDR3 DNA: TGTGCCAGTACCCAAGGAGGGACTAGCGGGCGAAATGAGCAGTTCTTC
CDR3 protein: CASTQGGTSGRNEQFF
D gene: TRBD2
clone size: .
V gene: TRBV19
J gene: TRBJ2-1

CDR3 DNA: TGTGCCAGCAGTAGAGCGGGAAGAACCTACAATGAGCAGTTCTTC
CDR3 protein: CASSRAGRTYNEQFF
D gene: TRBD2
clone size: .
V gene: TRBV2
J gene: TRBJ2-1

CDR3 DNA: TGTGCCAGCAGCCCCCCTTCTGATGAGCAGTTCTTC
CDR3 protein: CASSPPSDEQFF
D gene: .
clone size: .
V gene: TRBV7-9
J gene: TRBJ2-1

CDR3 DNA: TGTGCTAGCAGTCTGGGACAGGGGAGCAATGAGCAGTTCTTC
CDR3 protein: CASSLGQGSNEQFF
D gene: TRBD1
clone size: .
V gene: TRBV7-7
J gene: TRBJ2-1

CDR3 DNA: TGTGCCATCAGTGAGTCGTCAGGTACTGGCTACACCTTC
CDR3 protein: CAISESSGTGYTF
D gene: .
clone size: .
V gene: TRBV10-3
J gene: TRBJ1-2

CDR3 DNA: TGTGCCATCGAAACCGACAGGGGGCCGTACAATGAGCAGTTCTTC
CDR3 protein: CAIETDRGPYNEQFF
D gene: TRBD1
clone size: .
V gene: TRBV10-3
J gene: TRBJ2-1

CDR3 DNA: TGTGCCAGCAGCTTAAGCCAGGGACAGAAGCATTACGAGCAGTACTTC
CDR3 protein: CASSLSQGQKHYEQYF
D gene: TRBD1
clone size: once
V gene: TRBV7-9
J gene: TRBJ2-7

CDR3 DNA: TGTGCCAGCAGTTTTGCAGGGGAAAACACCATATATTTT
CDR3 protein: CASSFAGENTIYF
D gene: .
clone size: .
V gene: TRBV12-3/TRBV12-4
J gene: TRBJ1-3

CDR3 DNA: TGTGCCAGCAGCCCTCGGGCAGCGTGGCTAGCGGCAGACGGAGATACGCAGTATTTT
CDR3 protein: CASSPRAAWLAADGDTQYF
D gene: TRBD2
clone size: .
V gene: TRBV7-9
J gene: TRBJ2-3

CDR3 DNA: TGTGCCAGCAGCCAACAGGGGAGCCAAGAGACCCAGTACTTC
CDR3 protein: CASSQQGSQETQYF
D gene: TRBD1
clone size: .
V gene: TRBV11-2
J gene: TRBJ2-5

CDR3 DNA: TGTGCCTGGAGTCGAGGGAGGGGCCGGTCACCCCTCCACTTT
CDR3 protein: CAWSRGRGRSPLHF
D gene: .
clone size: .
V gene: TRBV30
J gene: TRBJ1-6

CDR3 DNA: TGCAGCGTTCGGAACCCCGGACTAGCGGGACAGGAGACCCAGTACTTC
CDR3 protein: CSVRNPGLAGQETQYF
D gene: TRBD2
clone size: .
V gene: TRBV29-1
J gene: TRBJ2-5

CDR3 DNA: TGTGCCAGCAGCCCTATGAGGGACAGGGAGGGGGACCGCACCGGGGAGCTGTTTTTT
CDR3 protein: CASSPMRDREGDRTGELFF
D gene: TRBD1
clone size: .
V gene: TRBV5-8
J gene: TRBJ2-2

CDR3 DNA: TGTGCCAGCAGCGAAGCGGGGGGAGATACGCAGTATTTT
CDR3 protein: CASSEAGGDTQYF
D gene: TRBD2
clone size: .
V gene: TRBV9
J gene: TRBJ2-3

CDR3 DNA: TGTGCCAGCAGACGGGACTCACGCTACGAGCAGTACTTC
CDR3 protein: CASRRDSRYEQYF
D gene: .
clone size: .
V gene: TRBV2
J gene: TRBJ2-7

CDR3 DNA: TGTGCCAGCACCTGGGCGGGAGGGTACAATGAGCAGTTCTTC
CDR3 protein: CASTWAGGYNEQFF
D gene: TRBD2
clone size: .
V gene: TRBV5-4
J gene: TRBJ2-1

CDR3 DNA: TGTGCCAGCAGTAGCGGGAGGGGTTACAATGAGCAGTTCTTC
CDR3 protein: CASSSGRGYNEQFF
D gene: TRBD2
clone size: .
V gene: TRBV5-6
J gene: TRBJ2-1

CDR3 DNA: TGTGCCAGCAGTTTGTTGGAGGTCCCCTCCTACGAGCAGTACTTC
CDR3 protein: CASSLLEVPSYEQYF
D gene: .
clone size: .
V gene: TRBV28
J gene: TRBJ2-7

CDR3 DNA: TGTGCCAGCAGTTTCGGGACTAGCGGGTATCTGGCCCAGTACTTC
CDR3 protein: CASSFGTSGYLAQYF
D gene: TRBD2
clone size: .
V gene: TRBV2
J gene: TRBJ2-5

CDR3 DNA: TGTGCCAGCAGCTTCGGGAGGATCCAAGAGACCCAGTACTTC
CDR3 protein: CASSFGRIQETQYF
D gene: TRBD2
clone size: .
V gene: TRBV13
J gene: TRBJ2-5

CDR3 DNA: TGCGCCAGCAGCCAAGCAGGAGGGATCGGGGCTTTCTTT
CDR3 protein: CASSQAGGIGAFF
D gene: .
clone size: once
V gene: TRBV4-1
J gene: TRBJ1-1

CDR3 DNA: TGTGCCAGCCAAGGGGGCGCGACTAATGAAAAACTGTTTTTT
CDR3 protein: CASQGGATNEKLFF
D gene: TRBD1
clone size: .
V gene: TRBV19
J gene: TRBJ1-4

CDR3 DNA: TGTGCCAGCAGCTTAAGTGCGGGAGGATACACAGATACGCAGTATTTT
CDR3 protein: CASSLSAGGYTDTQYF
D gene: TRBD2
clone size: .
V gene: TRBV7-9
J gene: TRBJ2-3

CDR3 DNA: TGTGCCAGCAGCTCCATGGGACAGGGGGCTGAGGAGCAGTACTTC
CDR3 protein: CASSSMGQGAEEQYF
D gene: TRBD1
clone size: .
V gene: TRBV7-2
J gene: TRBJ2-7

CDR3 DNA: TGTGCCAGCAGCTTGAGGCAACTACTCTATGGCTACACCTTC
CDR3 protein: CASSLRQLLYGYTF
D gene: .
clone size: .
V gene: TRBV5-6
J gene: TRBJ1-2

CDR3 DNA: TGTGCCAGCAGCTTGTATTTATCGGTATTTGAACCAGGGGATCGAAAGCAGTTCTTC
CDR3 protein: CASSLYLSVFEPGDRKQFF
D gene: .
clone size: .
V gene: TRBV5-6
J gene: TRBJ2-1

CDR3 DNA: TGTGCCAGCAGCGTACCTCCGGGACAGGGGAGGCGCTACACCTTC
CDR3 protein: CASSVPPGQGRRYTF
D gene: TRBD1
clone size: .
V gene: TRBV5-8
J gene: TRBJ1-2

CDR3 DNA: TGCAGCGCCGACAGGGGTAGAGACAATGAGCAGTTCTTC
CDR3 protein: CSADRGRDNEQFF
D gene: TRBD1
clone size: .
V gene: TRBV29-1
J gene: TRBJ2-1

CDR3 DNA: TGTGCCAGCAGTCCACAGGGGAACGCCGGGGAGCTGTTTTTT
CDR3 protein: CASSPQGNAGELFF
D gene: TRBD1
clone size: .
V gene: TRBV2
J gene: TRBJ2-2

CDR3 DNA: TGTGCCAGTGCGGTTCAGATGAACACTGAAGCTTTCTTT
CDR3 protein: CASAVQMNTEAFF
D gene: .
clone size: .
V gene: TRBV6-4
J gene: TRBJ1-1

CDR3 DNA: TGTGCCAGCAGTTCCTACAGGGAATACGAGCAGTACTTC
CDR3 protein: CASSSYREYEQYF
D gene: .
clone size: few
V gene: TRBV27
J gene: TRBJ2-7

CDR3 DNA: TGTGCCAGCAGCCCGGGGCTGGCGGCGGGACGGGCCAAAAACATTCAGTACTTC
CDR3 protein: CASSPGLAAGRAKNIQYF
D gene: .
clone size: .
V gene: TRBV7-9
J gene: TRBJ2-4

CDR3 DNA: TGTGCCAGCATGGATGGACAATCGCCCTATGGCTACACCTTC
CDR3 protein: CASMDGQSPYGYTF
D gene: .
clone size: few
V gene: TRBV28
J gene: TRBJ1-2

CDR3 DNA: TGTGCCTGGAGTAGACTGATTGGGACTGAAGCTTTCTTT
CDR3 protein: CAWSRLIGTEAFF
D gene: .
clone size: .
V gene: TRBV30
J gene: TRBJ1-1

CDR3 DNA: TGTGCCAGCAGTTCGCCCGGCGGGCCTGAAGCTTTCTTT
CDR3 protein: CASSSPGGPEAFF
D gene: .
clone size: .
V gene: TRBV28
J gene: TRBJ1-1

CDR3 DNA: TGTGCCAGTAGTATAGCCCGGTCGGGACAGAGCCAAGAGACCCAGTACTTC
CDR3 protein: CASSIARSGQSQETQYF
D gene: TRBD1
clone size: .
V gene: TRBV19
J gene: TRBJ2-5

CDR3 DNA: TGCAGCGTTGAAGATTACAGTAAGCCAGGGGGGTTTGATGGCTACACCTTC
CDR3 protein: CSVEDYSKPGGFDGYTF
D gene: TRBD1
clone size: .
V gene: TRBV29-1
J gene: TRBJ1-2

CDR3 DNA: TGTGCCAGCAGACCTAATAGCAATCAGCCCCAGCATTTT
CDR3 protein: CASRPNSNQPQHF
D gene: .
clone size: many
V gene: TRBV6-5
J gene: TRBJ1-5

CDR3 DNA: TGTGCCAGCAGTTACTTCCAGGGTAGATCTGGCTACACCTTC
CDR3 protein: CASSYFQGRSGYTF
D gene: .
clone size: few
V gene: TRBV6-6
J gene: TRBJ1-2

CDR3 DNA: TGTGCCAGCAGCCGAAGCCATGGACAGGCGGAACGAAACACCATATATTTT
CDR3 protein: CASSRSHGQAERNTIYF
D gene: TRBD1
clone size: medium-sized
V gene: TRBV5-4
J gene: TRBJ1-3

CDR3 DNA: TGTGCCAGCAGTGAGGGAGGGGAGACCCAGTACTTC
CDR3 protein: CASSEGGETQYF
D gene: TRBD2
clone size: .
V gene: TRBV28
J gene: TRBJ2-5

CDR3 DNA: TGTGCCAGCAGTTTATTACAAGATGACGAGCAGTACTTC
CDR3 protein: CASSLLQDDEQYF
D gene: .
clone size: .
V gene: TRBV12-3/TRBV12-4
J gene: TRBJ2-7

CDR3 DNA: TGTGCCAGCAGCCCATCAGGGAAGGGGTCCTACGAGCAGTACTTC
CDR3 protein: CASSPSGKGSYEQYF
D gene: .
clone size: .
V gene: TRBV9
J gene: TRBJ2-7

CDR3 DNA: TGTGCCAGCAGCTCACCGTTTTGGTTGAGCGGTCTCCCGAATACGCAGTATTTT
CDR3 protein: CASSSPFWLSGLPNTQYF
D gene: .
clone size: .
V gene: TRBV7-2
J gene: TRBJ2-3

CDR3 DNA: TGCAGCGTTGAAGACAGTGGGCCTGGGGCTTTCTTT
CDR3 protein: CSVEDSGPGAFF
D gene: .
clone size: .
V gene: TRBV29-1
J gene: TRBJ1-1

CDR3 DNA: TGTGCCAGCAGCCCCGGGGGGCCCATCCCAACAGATACGCAGTATTTT
CDR3 protein: CASSPGGPIPTDTQYF
D gene: .
clone size: .
V gene: TRBV7-8
J gene: TRBJ2-3

CDR3 DNA: TGTGCCAGCAGCGGACAGAAAAATAGCAATCAGCCCCAGCATTTT
CDR3 protein: CASSGQKNSNQPQHF
D gene: .
clone size: .
V gene: TRBV11-3
J gene: TRBJ1-5

CDR3 DNA: TGTGCCATCAGCCGGTCAGGCGTCTCTGGAAACACCATATATTTT
CDR3 protein: CAISRSGVSGNTIYF
D gene: .
clone size: .
V gene: TRBV10-3
J gene: TRBJ1-3

CDR3 DNA: TGTGCCAGCAGCATCGACAGGGGAGAAAAACTGTTTTTT
CDR3 protein: CASSIDRGEKLFF
D gene: TRBD1
clone size: .
V gene: TRBV11-2
J gene: TRBJ1-4

CDR3 DNA: TGTGCCAGCTCACCACTGGGGCCTAATGAAAAACTGTTTTTT
CDR3 protein: CASSPLGPNEKLFF
D gene: .
clone size: .
V gene: TRBV18
J gene: TRBJ1-4

CDR3 DNA: TGTGCCAGCTCACCATACCCCGCAACTAGCTCCTACAATGAGCAGTTCTTC
CDR3 protein: CASSPYPATSSYNEQFF
D gene: .
clone size: .
V gene: TRBV18
J gene: TRBJ2-1

CDR3 DNA: TGTGCCAGCAGTCCGCGGACTAGCGGGCTCTCCTACAATGAGCAGTTCTTC
CDR3 protein: CASSPRTSGLSYNEQFF
D gene: TRBD2
clone size: .
V gene: TRBV28
J gene: TRBJ2-1

CDR3 DNA: TGTGCCAGCAGTACCCACAGGGTTGAGCTGGAGTATGGCTACACCTTC
CDR3 protein: CASSTHRVELEYGYTF
D gene: .
clone size: .
V gene: TRBV28
J gene: TRBJ1-2

CDR3 DNA: TGTGCCAGCAGCCGCCAGGCACCCCCCGAGCAGTACTTC
CDR3 protein: CASSRQAPPEQYF
D gene: .
clone size: .
V gene: TRBV4-2
J gene: TRBJ2-7